Listed here are 2 T cell receptor beta chains from one sample, sequenced in a study of blood T cell repertoires in COVID-19. Using immunoSEQ multiplex PCR, the repertoire was profiled, and TCRdb retains in-frame clones only, with some absent. Among around 200,000 clones listed, around 88% were seen once. Sequencing was performed on peripheral blood. These receptors came from a woman in her 50s with acute or convalescent COVID-19.

The genes are TRBV12-3 or TRBV12-4 and TRBJ2-7; weak D call: TRBD1 (6 bases). The CDR3 runs to 12 residues. The germline V and J ends were trimmed by 6 bases and 9 bases, with 15 bases remaining between them. CDR3 bases: TGTGCCAGCAGCCCAGGGGCCGGTTTGCAGTACTTC. Translating gives CASSPGAGLQYF.

The J gene is TRBJ1-2, the V gene TRBV27; 12 nucleotides match TRBD1. Losses at the gene ends were 4 bases for V and 8 bases for J; bases not matched to a gene: 5. The CDR3 runs to 14 residues. Germline V gives CDR1 MNHEY, CDR2 SMNVEV (reference sequence). CDR3 coding DNA: TGTGCCAGCAGTTGGGGACAGGGGGCGGGGGGCTACACCTTC. The encoded protein is CASSWGQGAGGYTF.